This T cell receptor (beta chain) was captured in a study of blood T cell repertoires in COVID-19. Overall study: COVID-19 samples collected from the United States, Italy and Spain covered acute and convalescent phases. From T cells, B-cell-depleted T cells, or PBMCs came the material, which was cDNA or gDNA.

The CDR3 totals 15 residues. V shed 2 bases and J 3 bases; nucleotides not matched to a gene: 6. Germline V CDR1 and CDR2: ENHRY, SYGVKD. The data were produced by immunoSEQ multiplex PCR, yet TCRdb's version contains in-frame clones alone and is incomplete. There are 40,000 to 50,000 clones in the sample; 70% to 90% occur only once, and 4.3% lies in the top ten. The chain recombines TRBV10-3 with TRBJ2-7, with TRBD1 matching over 8 bases. Sequences were obtained from peripheral blood. The sequence was collected from a man between 60 and 70 years old with acute or convalescent COVID-19. CDR3 residues: CAISEPQQGGYEQYF. CDR3 nucleotide sequence: TGTGCCATCAGTGAGCCTCAACAGGGGGGCTACGAGCAGTACTTC.